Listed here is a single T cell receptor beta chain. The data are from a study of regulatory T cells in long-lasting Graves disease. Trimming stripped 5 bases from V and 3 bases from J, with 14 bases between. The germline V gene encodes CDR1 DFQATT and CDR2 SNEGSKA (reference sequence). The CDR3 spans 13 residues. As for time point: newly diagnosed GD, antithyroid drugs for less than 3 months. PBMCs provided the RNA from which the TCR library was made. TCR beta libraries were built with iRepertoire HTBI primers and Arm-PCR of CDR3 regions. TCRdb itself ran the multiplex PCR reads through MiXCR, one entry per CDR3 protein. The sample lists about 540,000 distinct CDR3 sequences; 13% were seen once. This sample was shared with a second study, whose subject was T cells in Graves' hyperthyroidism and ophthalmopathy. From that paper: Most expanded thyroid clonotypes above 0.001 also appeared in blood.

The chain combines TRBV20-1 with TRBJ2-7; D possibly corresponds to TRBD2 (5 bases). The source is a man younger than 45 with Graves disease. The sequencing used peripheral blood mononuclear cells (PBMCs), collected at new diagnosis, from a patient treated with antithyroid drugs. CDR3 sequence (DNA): TGCAGTGCTTATATTTCCCGGGACTACGAGCAGTACTTC. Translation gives CSAYISRDYEQYF.